The present T cell receptor beta chain was sequenced within a study of T cell responses to AZD1222 COVID-19 vaccine. Whole-study findings and limits: Close to half of spike-specific TCRs reportedly recognize unmutated variant regions. Regions 160-218 and 743-854 dominated among vaccine-associated CD4 TCRs spanning spike. The sample set comprised mostly white British donors with more females, and clonal diversity was possibly underestimated.

CDR3 size: 13 residues. The germline V and J ends were trimmed by 4 bases and 7 bases, with 11 bases remaining between them. The germline V gene encodes CDR1 SNHLY and CDR2 FYNNEI. Note on this clone: Its antigen remains unknown.

TCRdb's copy holds only in-frame clones and misses some; the assay was immunoSEQ multiplex PCR. The sample carries roughly 120,000 clones, about 85% recorded once. This specimen consisted of peripheral blood, obtained 28 days after the second AZD1222 dose. The chain recombines TRBV2 with TRBJ1-5; D may be TRBD1 (5 bases). The source is an adult who received the AZD1222 COVID-19 vaccine. As DNA, the CDR3 is TGTGCCAGCAGTGGGGTCAGGGAGCAGCCCCAGCATTTT. It specifies CASSGVREQPQHF.